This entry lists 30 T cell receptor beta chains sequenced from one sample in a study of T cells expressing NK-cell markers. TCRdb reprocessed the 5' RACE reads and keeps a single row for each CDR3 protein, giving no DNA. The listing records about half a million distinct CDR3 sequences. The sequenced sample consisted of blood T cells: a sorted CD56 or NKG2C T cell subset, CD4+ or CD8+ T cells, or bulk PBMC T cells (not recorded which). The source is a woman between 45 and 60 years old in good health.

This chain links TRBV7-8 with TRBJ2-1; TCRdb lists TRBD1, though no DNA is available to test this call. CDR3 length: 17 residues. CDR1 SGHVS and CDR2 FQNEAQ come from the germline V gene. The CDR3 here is CASSSYGDRGQTGEQFF.

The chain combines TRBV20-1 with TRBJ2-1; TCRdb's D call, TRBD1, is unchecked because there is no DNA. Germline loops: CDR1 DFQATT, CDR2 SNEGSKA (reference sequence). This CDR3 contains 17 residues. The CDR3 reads CSARGRPPLGSYNEQFF.

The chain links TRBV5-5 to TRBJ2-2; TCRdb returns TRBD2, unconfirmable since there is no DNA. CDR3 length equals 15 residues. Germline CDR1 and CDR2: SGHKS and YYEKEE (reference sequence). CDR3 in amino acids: CASSLMDYLTGELFF.

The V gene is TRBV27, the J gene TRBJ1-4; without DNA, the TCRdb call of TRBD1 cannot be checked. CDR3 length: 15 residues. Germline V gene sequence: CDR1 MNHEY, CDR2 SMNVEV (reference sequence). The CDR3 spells CASSTDRDGNEKLFF.

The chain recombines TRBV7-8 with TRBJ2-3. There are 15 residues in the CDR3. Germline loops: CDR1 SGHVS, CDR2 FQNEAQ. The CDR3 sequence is CASSLARRNTDTQYF.

The CDR3 sequence: CASSSRQGASTGELFF. J is TRBJ2-2 and V is TRBV5-1; the TRBD1 assignment by TCRdb is unverifiable without DNA. The CDR3 contains 16 residues. From germline, CDR1 is SGHRS and CDR2 YFSETQ.

CDR3 sequence: CASRVVLGTDTQYF. The rearrangement uses TRBV5-1 and TRBJ2-3. Germline assignment: CDR1 SGHRS and CDR2 YFSETQ. CDR3 length: 14 residues.

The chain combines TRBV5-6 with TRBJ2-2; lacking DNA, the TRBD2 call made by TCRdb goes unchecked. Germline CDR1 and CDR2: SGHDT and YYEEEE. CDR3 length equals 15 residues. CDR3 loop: CASRSIGLAAGELFF.

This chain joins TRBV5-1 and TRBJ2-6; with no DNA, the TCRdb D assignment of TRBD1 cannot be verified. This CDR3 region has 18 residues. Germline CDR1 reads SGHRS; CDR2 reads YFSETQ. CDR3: CASSRFGQVLSGANVLTF.

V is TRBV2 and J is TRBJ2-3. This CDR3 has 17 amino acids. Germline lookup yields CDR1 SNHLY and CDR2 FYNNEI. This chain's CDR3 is CASREGLTSRSTDTQYF.

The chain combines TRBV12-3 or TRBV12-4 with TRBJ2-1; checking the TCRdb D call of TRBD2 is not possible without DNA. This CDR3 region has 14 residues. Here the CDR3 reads CASRTWLQSGEQFF.

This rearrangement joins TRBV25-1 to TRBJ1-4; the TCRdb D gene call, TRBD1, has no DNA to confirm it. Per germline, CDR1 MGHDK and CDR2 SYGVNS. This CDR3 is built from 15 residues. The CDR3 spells CASSVQGGSAGKLFF.

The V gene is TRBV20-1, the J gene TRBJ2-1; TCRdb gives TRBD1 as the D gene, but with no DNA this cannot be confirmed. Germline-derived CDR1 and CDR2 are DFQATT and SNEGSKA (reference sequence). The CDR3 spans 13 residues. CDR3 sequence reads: CSASWRIKGGQFF.

CDR3 amino acids: CASSLSAGVGYNEQFF. The chain recombines TRBV12-3 or TRBV12-4 with TRBJ2-1; the TCRdb D gene call, TRBD2, has no DNA to confirm it. The CDR3 has 16 amino acids.

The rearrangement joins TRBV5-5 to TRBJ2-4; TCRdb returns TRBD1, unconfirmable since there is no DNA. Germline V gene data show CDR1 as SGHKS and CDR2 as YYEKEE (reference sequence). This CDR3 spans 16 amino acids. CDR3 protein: CASSPQGSLAKNIQYF.

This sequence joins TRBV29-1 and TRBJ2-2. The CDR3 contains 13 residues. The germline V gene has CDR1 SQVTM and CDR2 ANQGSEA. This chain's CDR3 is CSVVTTNTGELFF.

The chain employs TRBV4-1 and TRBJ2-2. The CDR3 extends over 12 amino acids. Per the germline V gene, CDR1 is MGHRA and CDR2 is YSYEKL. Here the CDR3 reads CASSRGTGELFF.

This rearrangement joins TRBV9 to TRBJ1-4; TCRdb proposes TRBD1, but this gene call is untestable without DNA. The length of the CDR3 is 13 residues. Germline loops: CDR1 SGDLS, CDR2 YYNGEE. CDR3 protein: CASSVGGGEKLFF.

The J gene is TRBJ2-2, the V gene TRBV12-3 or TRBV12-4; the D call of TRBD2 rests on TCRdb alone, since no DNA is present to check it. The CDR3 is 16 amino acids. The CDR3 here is CASSPRGGRGDGELFF.

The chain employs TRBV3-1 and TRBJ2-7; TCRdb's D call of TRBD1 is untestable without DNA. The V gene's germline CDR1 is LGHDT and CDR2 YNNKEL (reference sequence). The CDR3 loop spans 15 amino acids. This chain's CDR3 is CASSQAPGQSYEQYF.

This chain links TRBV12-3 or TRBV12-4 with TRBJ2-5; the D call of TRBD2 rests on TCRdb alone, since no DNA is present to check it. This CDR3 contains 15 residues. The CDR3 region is CASSLAEGVRETQYF.

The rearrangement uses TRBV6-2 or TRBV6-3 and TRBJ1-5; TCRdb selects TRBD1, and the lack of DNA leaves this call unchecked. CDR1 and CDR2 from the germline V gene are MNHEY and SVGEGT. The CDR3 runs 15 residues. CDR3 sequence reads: CASRNTGSIGQPQHF.

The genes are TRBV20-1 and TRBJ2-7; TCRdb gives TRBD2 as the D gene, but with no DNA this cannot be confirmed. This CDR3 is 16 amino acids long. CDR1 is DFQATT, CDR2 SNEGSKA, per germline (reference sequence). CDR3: CSARERSGRFSYEQYF.

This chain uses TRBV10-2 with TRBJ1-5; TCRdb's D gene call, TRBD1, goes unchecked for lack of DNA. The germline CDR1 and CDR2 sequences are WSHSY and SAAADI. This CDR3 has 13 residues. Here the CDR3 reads CASSHIGTQPQHF.

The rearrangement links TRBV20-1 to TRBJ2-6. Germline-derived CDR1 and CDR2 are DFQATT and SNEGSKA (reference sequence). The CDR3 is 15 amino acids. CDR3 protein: CSARDQGRGANVLTF.

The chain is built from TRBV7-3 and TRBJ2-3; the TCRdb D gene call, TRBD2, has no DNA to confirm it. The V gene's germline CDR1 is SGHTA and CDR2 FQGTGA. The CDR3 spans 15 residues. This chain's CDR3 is CASSLSSLREDTQYF.

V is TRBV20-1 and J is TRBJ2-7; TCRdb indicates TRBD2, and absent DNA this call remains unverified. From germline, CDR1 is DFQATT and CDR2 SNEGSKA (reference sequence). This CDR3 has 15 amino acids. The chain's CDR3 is CSASREGRRMNEQYF.

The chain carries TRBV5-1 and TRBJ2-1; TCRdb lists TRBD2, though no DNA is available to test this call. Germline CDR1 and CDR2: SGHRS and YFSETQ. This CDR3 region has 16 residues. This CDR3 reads CASTPIAGGPSNEQFF.

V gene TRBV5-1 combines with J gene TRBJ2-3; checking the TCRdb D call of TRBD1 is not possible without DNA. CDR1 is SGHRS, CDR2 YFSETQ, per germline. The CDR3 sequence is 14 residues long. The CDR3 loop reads CASSLLTDTDTQYF.

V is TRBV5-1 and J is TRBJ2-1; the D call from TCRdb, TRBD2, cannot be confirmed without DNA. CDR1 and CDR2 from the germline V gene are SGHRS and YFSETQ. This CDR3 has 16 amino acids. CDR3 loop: CASSFPLTSGKNEQFF.